What follows are 13 T cell receptor beta chains derived from one specimen sequenced in a study of shared clonotypes between healthy human individuals. The protocol was immunoSEQ multiplex PCR, while the TCRdb copy is restricted to in-frame clones and leaves out a portion. Of 850,000 to 1,200,000 clones detected, around 76% appear once; the ten largest clones hold about 1.4%. Sequencing was carried out using memory CD4+ T cells sorted from blood. Noted subset: CD45RA-negative fraction. The receptors were gathered from a man younger than 35 in good health.

This clone was seen a few times. The same CDR3 also results from other DNA sequences found in this sample. The chain carries TRBV29-1 and TRBJ2-7, with TRBD1 as a possible D gene (5 bases). This CDR3 has 12 residues. Trimming removed 6 bases from V and 4 bases from J, with 13 bases in between. The V gene's germline CDR1 is SQVTM and CDR2 ANQGSEA. This CDR3 is CSVRDSSYEQYF. The CDR3 region has the DNA TGCAGCGTCAGGGATTCGTCTTACGAGCAGTACTTC.

This chain uses TRBV10-3 with TRBJ1-2; no clear D. This CDR3 has 13 residues. From germline, CDR1 is ENHRY and CDR2 SYGVKD. V was trimmed by 0 bases and J by 2 bases, leaving 4 bases between them. The CDR3 region has the DNA TGTGCCATCAGTGAGTCAGAAAACTATGGCTACACCTTC. This gives the protein CAISESENYGYTF.

This sequence joins TRBV2 and TRBJ1-2; a weak D match, TRBD1 (5 bases). The CDR3 runs 14 residues. Germline V gene data show CDR1 as SNHLY and CDR2 as FYNNEI. The V gene lost 2 bases and the J gene lost 6 bases, with 13 bases spanning the gap. The CDR3 nucleotides are TGTGCCAGCAGTGAACAGGGAACAATGAATGGCTACACCTTC. It is translated as CASSEQGTMNGYTF. The complete variable domain, with remaining parts taken from reference TRBV2 and TRBJ1-2, reads EPEVTQTPSHQVTQMGQEVILRCVPISNHLYFYWYRQILGQKVEFLVSFYNNEISEKSEIFDDQFSVERPDGSNFTLKIRSTKLEDSAMYFCASSEQGTMNGYTFGSGTRLTVV.

V and J are TRBV4-3 and TRBJ2-1; 7 bases are shared with TRBD1. The junction had 4 bases not matched to a gene; V was cut back by 4 bases and J by 7 bases. The CDR3 is made up of 13 amino acids. Germline CDR1 is LGHNA and CDR2 is YSLEER. The CDR3 reads CASSPPDRNEQFF. The CDR3 bases are TGCGCCAGCAGCCCCCCGGACAGGAATGAGCAGTTCTTC.

The chain uses TRBV20-1 and TRBJ2-7; D call uncertain. Germline CDR1 reads DFQATT; CDR2 reads SNEGSKA (reference sequence). This CDR3 comprises 11 residues. Trimming cost V 2 bases and J 5 bases, with 7 bases left between them. This CDR3 reads CSARWQNEQYF. CDR3 nucleotides: TGCAGTGCTAGATGGCAAAACGAGCAGTACTTC.

V gene TRBV7-9 combines with J gene TRBJ1-2; 8 bases are shared with TRBD1. CDR3 length: 17 amino acids. The V gene's germline CDR1 is SEHNR and CDR2 FQNEAQ (reference sequence). V trimming: 2 bases; J trimming: 4 bases; junction bases outside the gene matches: 12. This CDR3 is CASSLLPPTGDFYGYTF. Written as DNA, the CDR3 is TGTGCCAGCAGCTTACTTCCCCCGACAGGGGACTTCTATGGCTACACCTTC.

This chain joins TRBV19 and TRBJ2-5; D is perhaps TRBD1 (5 bases). Germline values: CDR1 LNHDA, CDR2 SQIVND (reference sequence). The CDR3 has 16 residues. V shed 4 bases and J shed 5 bases, with 20 bases lying between them. CDR3 DNA sequence: TGTGCCAGTAGTAGGGGCGATGGGGCCAGGGCGGAGACCCAGTACTTC. This translates into CASSRGDGARAETQYF.

The chain couples TRBV7-2 to TRBJ2-2; D tentatively fits TRBD1 or TRBD2 (5 bases each). In germline, CDR1 is SGHTA, CDR2 FQGNSA. The V gene lost 5 bases and the J gene lost 6 bases, with 13 bases spanning the gap. This CDR3 has 14 amino acids. CDR3 nucleotides: TGTGCCAGCAGCACCTCCCGAGGGGCCGGGGAGCTGTTTTTT. Residues: CASSTSRGAGELFF.

The table lists this clone with many counts. This rearrangement joins TRBV5-4 to TRBJ1-2; 7 bases are shared with TRBD1. Losses at the gene ends were 5 bases for V and 6 bases for J; bases not matched to a gene: 4. Germline CDR1 and CDR2: SGHNT and YYREEE (reference sequence). The CDR3 is made up of 12 amino acids. In DNA form, the CDR3 reads TGTGCCAGCAGTCGGACAGGAGATGGCTACACCTTC. This encodes CASSRTGDGYTF.

The gene calls are TRBV6-6 and TRBJ2-1; TRBD1 matches 7 bases. The germline CDR1 and CDR2 sequences are MNHNY and SVGAGI (reference sequence). The CDR3 covers 15 residues. V lost 2 bases to trimming and J lost 9 bases; unmatched junction nucleotides: 10. CDR3 bases: TGTGCCAGCAGTTACGGGGACAGAGACAAGAGTGAGCAGTTCTTC. It encodes CASSYGDRDKSEQFF.

A note on this clone: Additional DNA sequences in this sample encode the identical CDR3. The V gene is TRBV18, the J gene TRBJ2-2; D may be TRBD2 (5 bases). This CDR3 is built from 13 residues. CDR1 is KGHSH and CDR2 is LQKENI in the germline V gene. Trimming pared 3 bases from V and 7 bases from J, leaving 9 bases between. The CDR3 here is CASSPLGGGELFF. The CDR3 nucleotides read TGTGCCAGCTCACCTCTTGGAGGCGGGGAGCTGTTTTTT.

The chain is built from TRBV6-1 and TRBJ2-7, with a weak D call TRBD2 (5 bases). The CDR3 sequence is 13 residues long. Trimming pared 2 bases from V and 9 bases from J, leaving 14 bases between. Germline-derived CDR1 and CDR2 are MNHNS and SASEGT. CDR3 sequence: CASSESGLRWQYF. In nucleotides, the CDR3 is TGTGCCAGCAGTGAAAGCGGACTCCGATGGCAGTACTTC.

To note about this clone: This likely traces to a read error, being one base from a far larger clone. CDR3: CASSLAGYTDTQYF. Here the CDR3 DNA reads TGTGCCAGCAGCTTAGCGGGGTACACAGATACGCAGTATTTT. V gene TRBV7-2 combines with J gene TRBJ2-3; D is ambiguous. V lost 0 bases and J 2 bases, leaving 6 bases between the germline ends. Germline V gene sequence: CDR1 SGHTA, CDR2 FQGNSA. There are 14 residues in the CDR3.